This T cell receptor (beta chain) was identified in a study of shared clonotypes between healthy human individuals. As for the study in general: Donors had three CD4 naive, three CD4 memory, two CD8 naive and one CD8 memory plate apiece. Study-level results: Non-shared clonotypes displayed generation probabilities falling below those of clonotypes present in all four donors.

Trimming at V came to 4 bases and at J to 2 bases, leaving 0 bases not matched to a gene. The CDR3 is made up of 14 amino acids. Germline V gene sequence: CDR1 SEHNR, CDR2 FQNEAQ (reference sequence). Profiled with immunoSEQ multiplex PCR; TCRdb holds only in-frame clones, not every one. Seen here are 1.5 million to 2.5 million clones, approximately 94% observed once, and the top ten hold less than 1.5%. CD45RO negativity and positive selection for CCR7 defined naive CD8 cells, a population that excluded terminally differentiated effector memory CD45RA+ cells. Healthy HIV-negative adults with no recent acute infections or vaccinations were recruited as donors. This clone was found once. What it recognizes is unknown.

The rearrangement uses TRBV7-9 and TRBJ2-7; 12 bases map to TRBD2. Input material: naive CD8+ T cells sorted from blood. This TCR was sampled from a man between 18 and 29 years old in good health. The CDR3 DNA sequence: TGTGCCAGCAGCTGGACTAGCGGGACCTACGAGCAGTACTTC. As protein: CASSWTSGTYEQYF.